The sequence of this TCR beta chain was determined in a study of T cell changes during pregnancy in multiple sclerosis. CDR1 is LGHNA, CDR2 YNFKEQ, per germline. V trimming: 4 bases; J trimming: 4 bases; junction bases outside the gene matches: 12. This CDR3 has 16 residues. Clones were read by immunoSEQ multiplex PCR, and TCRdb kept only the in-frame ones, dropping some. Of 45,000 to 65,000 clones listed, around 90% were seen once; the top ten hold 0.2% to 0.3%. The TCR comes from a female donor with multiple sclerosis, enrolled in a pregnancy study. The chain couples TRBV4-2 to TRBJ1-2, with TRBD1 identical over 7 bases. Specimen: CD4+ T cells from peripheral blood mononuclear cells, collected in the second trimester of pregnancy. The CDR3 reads CASSPRQGQRIYGYTF. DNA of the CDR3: TGTGCCAGCAGCCCCCGACAGGGACAGAGGATCTATGGCTACACCTTC.